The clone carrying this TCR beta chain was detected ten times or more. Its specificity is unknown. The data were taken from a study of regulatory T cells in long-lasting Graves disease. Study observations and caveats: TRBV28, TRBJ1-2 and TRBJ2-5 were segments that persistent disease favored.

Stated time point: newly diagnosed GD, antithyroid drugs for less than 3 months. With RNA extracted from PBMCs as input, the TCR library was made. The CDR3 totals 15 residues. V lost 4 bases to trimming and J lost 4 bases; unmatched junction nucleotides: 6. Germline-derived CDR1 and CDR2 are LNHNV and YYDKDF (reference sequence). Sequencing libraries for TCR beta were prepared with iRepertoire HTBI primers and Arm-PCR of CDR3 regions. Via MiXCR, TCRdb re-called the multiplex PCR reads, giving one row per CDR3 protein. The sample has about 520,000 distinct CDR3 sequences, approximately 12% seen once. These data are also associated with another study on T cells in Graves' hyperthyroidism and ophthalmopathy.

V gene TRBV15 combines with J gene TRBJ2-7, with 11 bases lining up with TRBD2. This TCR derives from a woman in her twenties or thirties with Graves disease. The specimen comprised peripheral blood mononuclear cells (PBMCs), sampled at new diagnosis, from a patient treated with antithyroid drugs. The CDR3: CATSTDGTSGYEQYF. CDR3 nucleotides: TGTGCCACCAGCACCGACGGGACTAGCGGATACGAGCAGTACTTC.